The next 5 T cell receptor beta chains were all read from a single sample in a study of cytomegalovirus exposure and HLA in healthy donors. The PCR employed 60 Vbeta primers together with 13 Jbeta primers. Sequenced by immunoSEQ multiplex PCR; TCRdb stores in-frame clones only, minus some. Of roughly 190,000 clones listed, around 83% are singletons. The sample consisted of PBMCs. These receptors were obtained from a middle-aged woman in good health and CMV-seronegative.

This clone has only one observation. The genes are TRBV5-1 and TRBJ2-1; 9 nucleotides agree with TRBD2. Trimming at V came to 4 bases and at J to 5 bases, leaving 7 bases not matched to a gene. The CDR3 length is 15 residues. Germline CDR1 is SGHRS and CDR2 is YFSETQ. The CDR3 nucleotides are TGCGCCAGCAGCCCGCAGCGGGAGGCTCACAATGAGCAGTTCTTC. The encoded protein is CASSPQREAHNEQFF.

This rearrangement joins TRBV5-6 to TRBJ1-4; TRBD1 might be the D (6 bases). The germline V and J ends were trimmed by 4 bases and 0 bases, with 13 bases remaining between them. The germline V gene encodes CDR1 SGHDT and CDR2 YYEEEE. The CDR3 spans 16 residues. The CDR3: CASSGEQGATNEKLFF. The CDR3 DNA sequence: TGTGCCAGCAGCGGAGAACAGGGTGCAACTAATGAAAAACTGTTTTTT.

The chain links TRBV7-2 to TRBJ2-6, with D unclear. Trimming cost V 1 base and J 0 bases, with 4 bases left between them. This CDR3 region has 15 residues. Germline V CDR1 and CDR2: SGHTA, FQGNSA. CDR3 sequence reads: CASSLVGSGANVLTF. CDR3 bases: TGTGCCAGCAGCTTAGTCGGCTCTGGGGCCAACGTCCTGACTTTC.

The V call is TRBV30, the J call TRBJ1-2; D unclear. V lost 3 bases and J 2 bases, leaving 13 bases between the germline ends. The V gene's germline CDR1 is GTSNPN and CDR2 SVGIG (reference sequence). The CDR3 extends over 14 amino acids. CDR3 in amino acids: CAWSLITRNYGYTF. The CDR3, as DNA: TGTGCCTGGAGCCTCATTACAAGAAACTATGGCTACACCTTC. Full variable domain (remainder filled in from reference TRBV30 and TRBJ1-2): SQTIHQWPATLVQPVGSPLSLECTVEGTSNPNLYWYRQAAGRGLQLLFYSVGIGQISSEVPQNLSASRPQDRQFILSSKKLLLSDSGFYLCAWSLITRNYGYTFGSGTRLTVV.

The rearrangement links TRBV7-3 to TRBJ1-1; D gene unclear. The CDR3 length is 16 residues. From germline, CDR1 is SGHTA and CDR2 FQGTGA. Trimming left V 0 bases short and J 9 bases short, with 20 bases between. The CDR3 DNA reads TGTGCCAGCAGCTTAACCTCGACTGTAATATACTCCAAAGCTTTCTTT. Its translation is CASSLTSTVIYSKAFF. Together with reference TRBV7-3 and TRBJ1-1, the CDR3 gives the full variable domain: GAGVSQTPSNKVTEKGKYVELRCDPISGHTALYWYRQSLGQGPEFLIYFQGTGAADDSGLPNDRFFAVRPEGSVSTLKIQRTERGDSAVYLCASSLTSTVIYSKAFFGQGTRLTVV.